Listed here is a single T cell receptor (beta chain). Its specificity is unknown. This sample was included in a study of monozygotic twins with inflammatory bowel disease. Study-level findings and limits: Extra variability in the repertoires of patients may have come from differing immunosuppressive treatments.

TCRdb derives one entry per CDR3 protein from the 5' RACE reads, leaving out DNA. The sample table sets out roughly 200,000 distinct CDR3 sequences. The TCR sequence derives from a human donor with ulcerative colitis or Crohn's disease, or a healthy co-twin of an affected twin (not recorded which). The sample taken for sequencing was blood.

CDR3 loop: CSVWRGRDTEAFF. The chain recombines TRBV29-1 with TRBJ1-1. Per the germline V gene, CDR1 is SQVTM and CDR2 is ANQGSEA. This CDR3 has 13 amino acids.